Presented here are 21 T cell receptor beta chains from one specimen sequenced in a study of blood T cell repertoires in COVID-19. Using immunoSEQ multiplex PCR, the repertoire was profiled, and TCRdb retains in-frame clones only, with some absent. Here the sample spans more than 200,000 clones, roughly 87% being singletons. Sequencing used PBMCs or T cells enriched from blood (not recorded which). All receptors come from a man younger than 45 in a cohort exposed to, infected with or recovered from COVID-19 (not recorded which).

This clone came up once. The chain joins TRBV7-9 to TRBJ1-1; 8 positions agree with TRBD1. The J segment lost 5 bases and the V segment lost 1 base, leaving 6 bases of the junction unmatched. CDR1 and CDR2 (germline): SEHNR, FQNEAQ (reference sequence). CDR3 size: 15 residues. DNA for the CDR3: TGTGCCAGCAGCTTAGAGGCCAGGGGGCTGACTGAAGCTTTCTTT. Translation gives CASSLEARGLTEAFF.

This clone has only one observation. This chain joins TRBV7-2 and TRBJ2-7; D remains ambiguous. Germline V gene sequence: CDR1 SGHTA, CDR2 FQGNSA. V shed 4 bases and J shed 3 bases, with 13 bases lying between them. CDR3 size: 14 residues. In nucleotides, the CDR3 is TGTGCCAGCAGCTCCCAGGCTCTGAGCTACGAGCAGTACTTC. As protein: CASSSQALSYEQYF.

This sequence joins TRBV5-1 and TRBJ2-7, with 10 nucleotides matching TRBD2. V was pared by 3 bases and J by 0 bases, with 12 bases of the junction left unmatched. The CDR3 runs to 18 residues. The germline CDR1 and CDR2 sequences are SGHRS and YFSETQ. The CDR3 spells CASSYLSSGGISSYEQYF. The CDR3 coding sequence is TGCGCCAGCAGCTATTTGTCTAGCGGGGGTATCAGCTCCTACGAGCAGTACTTC.

The rearrangement links TRBV3-1 (or the pseudogene TRBV3-2) to TRBJ2-3; D is unresolved. The CDR3 sequence is 15 residues long. Germline loops: CDR1 LGHDT, CDR2 YNNKEL (reference sequence). Trimming stripped 7 bases from V and 4 bases from J, with 18 bases between. DNA of the CDR3: TGTGCCAGCACCCCTGCCGCTAGTACCTCAGATACGCAGTATTTT. Protein sequence: CASTPAASTSDTQYF.

The gene calls are TRBV11-2 and TRBJ2-2, with 7 bases matching TRBD2. The V and J ends lost 6 bases and 1 base, in that order; junction bases with no gene match: 11. This CDR3 has 17 residues. Looked up from germline, CDR1 is SGHAT and CDR2 is FQNNGV. CDR3 coding DNA: TGTGCCAGCAGTAGGGGTCTAGCGGCAGGGAACACCGGGGAGCTGTTTTTT. It specifies CASSRGLAAGNTGELFF.

The chain joins TRBV4-2 to TRBJ2-7; 11 nucleotides line up with TRBD2. From germline, CDR1 is LGHNA and CDR2 YNFKEQ. The CDR3 covers 16 residues. The trim removed 1 base at V and 3 bases at J, leaving 5 bases unmatched. The CDR3 sequence: CASSQGGTSGFYEQYF. The CDR3 DNA is TGTGCCAGCAGCCAAGGCGGGACTAGCGGATTCTACGAGCAGTACTTC.

The rearrangement links TRBV7-8 to TRBJ2-7; weak D call: TRBD1 (6 bases). The CDR3 consists of 12 residues. V lost 5 bases and J 3 bases, leaving 8 bases between the germline ends. Germline V gives CDR1 SGHVS, CDR2 FQNEAQ. The CDR3 DNA sequence: TGTGCCAGCAGCGAAGGGGGCTACGAGCAGTACTTC. It is translated as CASSEGGYEQYF.

The chain has TRBV4-1 and TRBJ2-1; D ambiguous. The CDR3 runs 15 residues. V lost 4 bases and J lost 3, with 13 bases in between. Germline-derived CDR1 and CDR2 are MGHRA and YSYEKL. Written as DNA, the CDR3 is TGCGCCAGCAGCCCTTATCTTAACATCTACAATGAGCAGTTCTTC. Protein: CASSPYLNIYNEQFF.

This rearrangement joins TRBV11-3 to TRBJ2-7; 7 nucleotides agree with TRBD1. Germline lookup yields CDR1 SGHNT and CDR2 YENEEA. This CDR3 contains 14 residues. With V trimmed by 5 bases and J by 6 bases, 10 bases remained unmatched. The CDR3 DNA follows: TGTGCCAGCAGCCCGGGACAGCTAGGTTCCGAGCAGTACTTC. This sequence encodes CASSPGQLGSEQYF.

This chain connects TRBV9 to TRBJ1-3; 8 bases align to TRBD1. The CDR3 is made up of 18 amino acids. CDR1 and CDR2 (germline): SGDLS, YYNGEE. V dropped 0 bases and J dropped 4; count of bases not matched to a gene: 12. The CDR3 sequence: CASSVAPDDRGIGNTIYF. The CDR3 nucleotides are TGTGCCAGCAGCGTAGCTCCCGACGACAGGGGAATAGGAAACACCATATATTTT. The variable domain in full, completed from reference TRBV9 and TRBJ1-3, reads DSGVTQTPKHLITATGQRVTLRCSPRSGDLSVYWYQQSLDQGLQFLIQYYNGEERAKGNILERFSAQQFPDLHSELNLSSLELGDSALYFCASSVAPDDRGIGNTIYFGEGSWLTVV.

This clone was seen once. This chain connects TRBV11-2 to TRBJ2-5; D uncertain. Trimming removed 1 base at V and 5 bases at J, with 17 bases between. The CDR3 runs to 16 residues. Germline assignment: CDR1 SGHAT and CDR2 FQNNGV. As DNA, the CDR3 is TGTGCCAGCAGCTTAGGGGTCGGCGCGAGAGGCGAGACCCAGTACTTC. It yields the protein CASSLGVGARGETQYF. Using reference TRBV11-2 and TRBJ2-5 for the parts outside the CDR3, the full variable domain is EAGVAQSPRYKIIEKRQSVAFWCNPISGHATLYWYQQILGQGPKLLIQFQNNGVVDDSQLPKDRFSAERLKGVDSTLKIQPAKLEDSAVYLCASSLGVGARGETQYFGPGTRLLVL.

The sample holds a few counts of this clone. The V gene is TRBV6-2 or TRBV6-3, the J gene TRBJ2-1, with TRBD2 matching over 7 bases. After removal of 6 bases from V and 2 bases from J, the junction contained 13 bases not matched to a gene. This CDR3 has 17 residues. CDR1 MNHEY and CDR2 SVGEGT come from the germline V gene. DNA for the CDR3: TGTGCCAGCAGCCACTCATTTGTGGGAGGGCCCTACAATGAGCAGTTCTTC. This codes for CASSHSFVGGPYNEQFF.

This chain connects TRBV3-1 (or the pseudogene TRBV3-2) to TRBJ2-5; 10 bases match TRBD1. The germline gives CDR1 LGHDT, CDR2 YNNKEL (reference sequence). The CDR3 runs 16 residues. J gave up 11 bases and V 1 base, and 13 bases lay outside the gene matches. In nucleotides, the CDR3 is TGTGCCAGCAGCCAAGCCCCGGGACAGGGGTCCCGGTTTCAGTACTTC. As protein: CASSQAPGQGSRFQYF.

The chain joins TRBV7-8 to TRBJ2-5; weak D call: TRBD2 (6 bases). This CDR3 region has 13 residues. Germline-derived CDR1 and CDR2 are SGHVS and FQNEAQ. Trimming shortened V by 5 bases and J by 1 base, and 8 bases separated the two germline ends. CDR3 DNA sequence: TGTGCCAGCAGCCGGGACTCCCAAGAGACCCAGTACTTC. Residues: CASSRDSQETQYF. Using reference TRBV7-8 and TRBJ2-5 for the parts outside the CDR3, the full variable domain is GAGVSQSPRYKVAKRGQDVALRCDPISGHVSLFWYQQALGQGPEFLTYFQNEAQLDKSGLPSDRFFAERPEGSVSTLKIQRTQQEDSAVYLCASSRDSQETQYFGPGTRLLVL.

The chain links TRBV19 to TRBJ2-1; 10 bases align to TRBD2. V dropped 6 bases and J dropped 6; count of bases not matched to a gene: 14. Germline CDR1 and CDR2: LNHDA and SQIVND (reference sequence). The CDR3 has 17 residues. The CDR3 reads CASSPGFSGRSRNEQFF. The CDR3 nucleotides are TGTGCCAGTAGCCCCGGGTTTAGCGGGAGGTCGCGCAATGAGCAGTTCTTC.

The rearrangement joins TRBV6-5 to TRBJ1-5; 10 bases align to TRBD1. The CDR3 is 15 amino acids. Germline V gives CDR1 MNHEY, CDR2 SVGAGI. V lost 5 bases and J lost 2; bases outside the gene matches: 3. The CDR3 loop is CASSPDRGGNQPQHF. CDR3 DNA: TGTGCCAGCAGTCCGGACAGGGGGGGCAATCAGCCCCAGCATTTT.

The chain recombines TRBV9 with TRBJ2-3, with D possibly TRBD2 on 7 matching bases. Per germline, CDR1 SGDLS and CDR2 YYNGEE. The CDR3 covers 18 residues. The germline V and J ends were trimmed by 3 bases and 0 bases, with 20 bases remaining between them. CDR3 in DNA: TGTGCCAGCAGCGGCCCCCGGGGGGCGGGGAGTAGCACAGATACGCAGTATTTT. It translates to CASSGPRGAGSSTDTQYF.

The chain uses TRBV12-3 or TRBV12-4 and TRBJ1-2; possibly TRBD1 for D (6 bases). The CDR3 contains 13 residues. Trimming took 5 bases from V and 6 from J, leaving 13 bases between them. The CDR3 reads CASSKQGFDGYTF. The CDR3 bases are TGTGCCAGCAGTAAACAGGGTTTCGATGGCTACACCTTC.

This rearrangement joins TRBV19 to TRBJ2-7; D might be TRBD1 (6 bases). Germline V gene sequence: CDR1 LNHDA, CDR2 SQIVND (reference sequence). The CDR3 runs to 16 residues. V was clipped by 7 bases and J by 0 bases, with 19 bases between them. The DNA of the CDR3 is TGTGCCAGTACACAGGGTCCGTCACCCTACTCCTACGAGCAGTACTTC. Translating gives CASTQGPSPYSYEQYF. The variable domain in full, completed from reference TRBV19 and TRBJ2-7, reads DGGITQSPKYLFRKEGQNVTLSCEQNLNHDAMYWYRQDPGQGLRLIYYSQIVNDFQKGDIAEGYSVSREKKESFPLTVTSAQKNPTAFYLCASTQGPSPYSYEQYFGPGTRLTVT.

As concerns this clone: Germline and junction disagree at one end, which may indicate a read error. The chain recombines TRBV6-5 with TRBJ2-1; 10 nucleotides align to TRBD2. The CDR3 spans 15 residues. Germline CDR1 is MNHEY and CDR2 is SVGAGI. In DNA form, the CDR3 reads TGTGCCTGCAGTTTCGGAGCGGGAGGGCCGGATGAGCAGTTCTTC. It encodes CACSFGAGGPDEQFF.

This chain joins TRBV6-5 and TRBJ2-1; TRBD2 aligns across 14 bases. J lost 6 bases, V lost 6 bases, and 1 base had no gene match. This CDR3 contains 14 residues. Germline loops: CDR1 MNHEY, CDR2 SVGAGI. In DNA, the CDR3 is TGTGCCAGCAGGACTAGCGGGAGGGCCAATGAGCAGTTCTTC. It codes for CASRTSGRANEQFF.